A single sample is the source of the 9 T cell receptor beta chains below, sequenced in a study of cytomegalovirus exposure and HLA in healthy donors. The PCR employed 60 Vbeta primers together with 13 Jbeta primers. Some clones are missing from TCRdb's copy, which holds only in-frame ones; the method was immunoSEQ multiplex PCR. The sample includes about 150,000 clones, nearly 80% seen only once; the top ten take around 13%. The sample was PBMCs. Receptors originate from a man in his thirties or forties in good health and CMV-seropositive.

This clone was seen a few times. This chain connects TRBV5-1 to TRBJ2-2; D gene ambiguous. The V gene lost 4 bases and the J gene lost 3 bases, with 4 bases spanning the gap. The germline V gene encodes CDR1 SGHRS and CDR2 YFSETQ. The CDR3 runs to 12 residues. CDR3: CASSPHTGELFF. CDR3 coding DNA: TGCGCCAGCAGCCCTCACACCGGGGAGCTGTTTTTT.

V and J are TRBV28 and TRBJ1-2, with D maybe TRBD1 (5 bases). This CDR3 spans 14 amino acids. Per the germline V gene, CDR1 is MDHEN and CDR2 is SYDVKM. V dropped 4 bases and J dropped 0 bases, with 9 bases sitting between them. The CDR3 sequence: CASSWDLANYGYTF. CDR3 sequence (DNA): TGTGCCAGCAGTTGGGACTTAGCTAACTATGGCTACACCTTC.

This sequence joins TRBV6-1 and TRBJ1-2; D is perhaps TRBD1 (5 bases). V lost 3 bases and J 8 bases, leaving 19 bases between the germline ends. From germline, CDR1 is MNHNS and CDR2 SASEGT. The CDR3 is 15 amino acids. The CDR3 DNA reads as TGTGCCAGCAGTGAGACCGGGACTGCGGCTGGCGGCTACACCTTC. Translating gives CASSETGTAAGGYTF.

This rearrangement joins TRBV10-3 to TRBJ2-7; 9 positions agree with TRBD1. Germline V CDR1 and CDR2: ENHRY, SYGVKD. CDR3 length equals 15 residues. V shed 2 bases, J shed 5 bases, and the junction held 7 bases outside the gene matches. The CDR3 sequence is CAISEPDRGVDEQYF. As DNA, the CDR3 is TGTGCCATCAGTGAGCCGGACAGGGGAGTAGACGAGCAGTACTTC.

This clone was found once. J is TRBJ2-7 and V is TRBV2, with TRBD2 matching 7 bases. Trimming removed 6 bases from V and 3 bases from J; junction bases left unmatched: 2. Germline lookup yields CDR1 SNHLY and CDR2 FYNNEI. CDR3 size: 12 residues. CDR3 loop: CASSGGSYEQYF. CDR3 bases: TGTGCCAGCAGCGGCGGGAGCTACGAGCAGTACTTC.

The V and J genes are TRBV4-1 and TRBJ1-5; possibly TRBD1 for D (6 bases). Trimming left V 0 bases short and J 16 bases short, with 19 bases between. Germline loops: CDR1 MGHRA, CDR2 YSYEKL. The CDR3 spans 14 residues. CDR3: CASSQDWWGGLLHF. CDR3 coding DNA: TGCGCCAGCAGCCAAGATTGGTGGGGGGGCCTTTTACATTTT.

This clone was seen only a few times. In nucleotides, the CDR3 is TGTGCCAGCAGCTTGGGATTACAGGGGGCGGCCTACGAGCAGTACTTC. Translated: CASSLGLQGAAYEQYF. The chain joins TRBV5-4 to TRBJ2-7; 9 nucleotides align to TRBD1. The CDR3 consists of 16 residues. J was trimmed by 2 bases and V by 0 bases; bases with no gene match: 6. The germline V gene encodes CDR1 SGHNT and CDR2 YYREEE (reference sequence).

V gene TRBV5-4 combines with J gene TRBJ2-2, with D maybe TRBD2 (7 bases). Germline V gives CDR1 SGHNT, CDR2 YYREEE (reference sequence). The CDR3 consists of 14 residues. V lost 2 bases to trimming and J lost 7 bases, with 12 bases between them. In DNA, the CDR3 is TGTGCCAGCAGCTTTCGAGGGGGGGACGGGGAGCTGTTTTTT. Residues: CASSFRGGDGELFF.

The V and J genes are TRBV7-9 and TRBJ2-3; 11 bases agree with TRBD1. The CDR3 is made up of 15 amino acids. The V gene's germline CDR1 is SEHNR and CDR2 FQNEAQ (reference sequence). J was trimmed by 5 bases and V by 6 bases; bases with no gene match: 7. The CDR3 sequence is CASSLGQGAGDTQYF. The CDR3 region has the DNA TGTGCCAGCAGTCTTGGACAGGGGGCCGGAGATACGCAGTATTTT. The complete variable domain, with remaining parts taken from reference TRBV7-9 and TRBJ2-3, reads DTGVSQNPRHKITKRGQNVTFRCDPISEHNRLYWYRQTLGQGPEFLTYFQNEAQLEKSRLLSDRFSAERPKGSFSTLEIQRTEQGDSAMYLCASSLGQGAGDTQYFGPGTRLTVL.